This entry lists 21 T cell receptor beta chains sequenced from one sample in a study of blood T cells in healthy people across ages (dated by TCRdb to the mid-2010s). Libraries were built with 5' RACE. Sequencing took place on an Illumina HiSeq 2500. The second PCR ran for about 7 to 11 cycles and used a J-beta primer mix along with a sample-barcoded 5' primer. The public sequencing data were trimmed at Q25 with fastp and processed into clonotypes with MiXCR by TCRdb, which kept only in-frame beta chains. Rows matching on CDR3 protein sequence are summarized as one entry with the most common DNA and genes. Recorded for this sample are 500,000 to 650,000 distinct CDR3 sequences; 27% of them occurred a single time. Approximately 3.7% of the sample comes from the top ten. This sample also belongs to another study, concerning T cells of mothers and their children.

Sequencing was done on a sample of blood. All receptors come from a boy aged 2 to 9 in good health.

This chain uses TRBV14 with TRBJ1-4; no reliable D call. CDR3 size: 15 residues. Between the trimmed V and J ends, which lost 4 bases and 5 bases, there was a span of 14 bases. CDR1 and CDR2 (germline): SGHDN, FVKESK. CDR3 bases: TGTGCCAGCAGCCCACTCGGACTCATGAATGAAAAACTGTTTTTT. It yields the protein CASSPLGLMNEKLFF.

This clonotype came up a few times. The chain has TRBV15 and TRBJ1-4; D uncertain. The CDR3 contains 15 residues. Between the trimmed V and J ends, which lost 2 bases and 0 bases, there was a span of 7 bases. The V gene's germline CDR1 is LNHNV and CDR2 YYDKDF (reference sequence). The CDR3 sequence: CATSRFSATNEKLFF. CDR3 nucleotide sequence: TGTGCCACCAGCAGATTTTCAGCAACTAATGAAAAACTGTTTTTT.

This clonotype has more than one count but fewer than ten. The chain has TRBV20-1 and TRBJ1-3; D might be TRBD1 (5 bases). Germline assignment: CDR1 DFQATT and CDR2 SNEGSKA (reference sequence). Trimming took off 5 bases at V and 4 bases at J, with 12 bases between the two ends. This CDR3 region has 13 residues. The CDR3: CSAAWAGGNTIYF. The CDR3 DNA is TGCAGTGCTGCCTGGGCAGGGGGAAACACCATATATTTT.

The rearrangement links TRBV12-3 or TRBV12-4 to TRBJ2-1; tentatively, D is TRBD1 or TRBD2 (5 bases each). The DNA end is more similar to TRBJ2-7, so the J call may be wrong. The length of the CDR3 is 15 residues. This CDR3 reads CASSPQRDLVDEQYF. The CDR3 DNA follows: TGTGCCAGCAGCCCCCAACGGGACCTGGTGGACGAGCAGTACTTC.

The chain couples TRBV10-1 to TRBJ2-5; D not resolved. The J call may not be correct, given that the DNA end is closer to TRBJ2-7. Germline CDR1 is WNHNN and CDR2 is SYGVQD (reference sequence). The CDR3 runs to 13 residues. The CDR3: CASSESNFGEQYF. CDR3 nucleotide sequence: TGCGCCAGCAGTGAGTCGAACTTTGGCGAGCAGTACTTC.

This chain joins TRBV6-6 and TRBJ2-1; 8 bases are a match to TRBD1. J was trimmed by 7 bases and V by 10 bases; bases with no gene match: 12. Germline CDR1 is MNHNY and CDR2 is SVGAGI (reference sequence). This CDR3 spans 14 amino acids. CDR3 DNA sequence: TGTGCCACTAGGACCTATCAGGGGGCGAATGAGCAGTTCTTC. It specifies CATRTYQGANEQFF.

The chain is built from TRBV29-1 and TRBJ2-2, with D possibly TRBD2 on 5 matching bases. The CDR3 covers 14 residues. The germline gives CDR1 SQVTM, CDR2 ANQGSEA. Trimming took off 0 bases at V and 5 bases at J, with 10 bases between the two ends. CDR3 loop: CSVEENRGTGELFF. The DNA for the CDR3 is TGCAGCGTTGAAGAAAACCGGGGTACCGGGGAGCTGTTTTTT.

This rearrangement joins TRBV20-1 to TRBJ2-7, with 7 bases identical to TRBD1. Per germline, CDR1 DFQATT and CDR2 SNEGSKA (reference sequence). CDR3 length equals 13 residues. The V gene end was trimmed by 3 bases and the J gene end by 3 bases; junction bases not matched to a gene: 5. The CDR3 sequence is CSARGTDNYEQYF. CDR3 coding DNA: TGCAGTGCTAGGGGGACAGATAACTACGAGCAGTACTTC.

The gene calls are TRBV7-9 and TRBJ2-7; TRBD1 aligns across 10 bases. From germline, CDR1 is SEHNR and CDR2 FQNEAQ (reference sequence). CDR3 length: 12 amino acids. The J segment lost 6 bases and the V segment lost 8 bases, leaving 4 bases of the junction unmatched. The CDR3 DNA reads TGTGCCAGCGGGACAGGGGTTTCCGAGCAGTACTTC. This translates into CASGTGVSEQYF.

Turning to this clonotype: At one boundary the junction diverges from the germline segment, which might be a read error. The chain combines TRBV20-1 with TRBJ2-2; D gene uncertain. The CDR3 loop spans 13 amino acids. Germline V lookup: CDR1 DFQATT, CDR2 SNEGSKA (reference sequence). CDR3 protein: CSAGEVATGELFF. DNA for the CDR3: TGCAGTGCTGGAGAGGTTGCCACCGGGGAGCTGTTTTTT.

This sequence joins TRBV4-3 and TRBJ2-1, with TRBD1 as a possible D gene (6 bases). The CDR3 consists of 14 residues. CDR1 is LGHNA and CDR2 is YSLEER in the germline V gene. The V end lost 6 bases, the J end lost 12 bases, and 21 bases lay between the germline ends. The CDR3 DNA follows: TGCGCCAGCAGTCTTAATTTGGCAGGGGTCGGGCAGTTCTTC. Translated, it gives CASSLNLAGVGQFF.

The chain joins TRBV20-1 to TRBJ1-4, with a possible D match to TRBD1 (5 bases). The CDR3 is made up of 15 amino acids. Germline CDR1 reads DFQATT; CDR2 reads SNEGSKA (reference sequence). V dropped 3 bases and J dropped 0 bases, with 11 bases sitting between them. The chain's CDR3 is CSASQTVATNEKLFF. CDR3 coding DNA: TGCAGTGCTAGCCAGACAGTAGCAACTAATGAAAAACTGTTTTTT.

This clonotype was recorded a few times. DNA for the CDR3: TGCGCCAGCAGCCCAGGGACTAGCGGGAACATCGAGCAGTTCTTC. It translates to CASSPGTSGNIEQFF. The chain employs TRBV4-3 and TRBJ2-5; the match to TRBD2 covers 13 bases. The J call may be faulty, since TRBJ2-1 better matches the DNA end. Germline V gene lookup returns CDR1 LGHNA and CDR2 YSLEER. The CDR3 sequence is 15 residues long.

Only a few counts were recorded for this clonotype. The J gene is TRBJ2-3, the V gene TRBV6-6; D is tentatively TRBD1 or TRBD2 (7 bases each). The germline CDR1 and CDR2 sequences are MNHNY and SVGAGI (reference sequence). V gave up 2 bases and J gave up 6 bases, with 12 bases separating them. CDR3 size: 14 residues. Written as DNA, the CDR3 is TGTGCCAGCAGTTACGACAGGGAGGGTGATACGCAGTATTTT. Residues: CASSYDREGDTQYF.

The V call is TRBV6-2 or TRBV6-3, the J call TRBJ1-5; unclear D gene. The CDR3 extends over 16 amino acids. With 0 bases removed from V and 5 bases from J, the gap between germline ends came to 14 bases. Germline V gene sequence: CDR1 MNHEY, CDR2 SVGEGT. The CDR3 loop is CASSYSPIRRDQPQHF. CDR3 nucleotides: TGTGCCAGCAGTTACTCTCCCATCCGGCGGGATCAGCCCCAGCATTTT.

This clonotype was counted only a few times. CDR3 sequence: CASSLDGTSPEHEQFF. In DNA, the CDR3 is TGTGCCAGCAGTCTTGACGGGACTAGTCCCGAACATGAGCAGTTCTTC. J is TRBJ2-5 and V is TRBV6-6, with 8 bases identical to TRBD2. The tail of the sequence fits TRBJ2-1 better, so the J call may be wrong. This CDR3 comprises 16 residues. Germline V gene data show CDR1 as MNHNY and CDR2 as SVGAGI (reference sequence).

The J gene is TRBJ2-5, the V gene TRBV11-2; D might be TRBD1 (6 bases). The J call could be wrong; TRBJ2-1 is a better fit for the DNA end. This CDR3 contains 20 residues. Germline V gene sequence: CDR1 SGHAT, CDR2 FQNNGV. CDR3 in amino acids: CASSSPQGLTRPLAYNEQFF. The DNA for the CDR3 is TGTGCCAGCAGCTCCCCCCAGGGGCTCACTAGGCCGTTAGCCTACAATGAGCAGTTCTTC.

The chain has TRBV20-1 and TRBJ1-2; D unclear. The CDR3 spans 13 residues. Germline assignment: CDR1 DFQATT and CDR2 SNEGSKA (reference sequence). V was cut by 3 bases and J by 5 bases, with 13 bases left in between. In DNA form, the CDR3 reads TGCAGTGCTAGTTCGACACGGGGATATGGCTACACCTTC. Residues: CSASSTRGYGYTF.

This chain uses TRBV6-2 or TRBV6-3 with TRBJ2-5, with a tentative D call TRBD2 (6 bases). The CDR3 runs 13 residues. From germline, CDR1 is MNHEY and CDR2 SVGEGT. Trimming pared 7 bases from V and 5 bases from J, leaving 14 bases between. DNA for the CDR3: TGTGCCAGCACATCGGGGGAAAGGGAGACCCAGTACTTC. This gives the protein CASTSGERETQYF.

The chain couples TRBV29-1 to TRBJ1-2; no definite D call. The CDR3 is 12 amino acids. Trimming took 2 bases from V and 3 from J, leaving 7 bases between them. Germline CDR1 reads SQVTM; CDR2 reads ANQGSEA. CDR3 nucleotides: TGCAGCGTTGAACATAGGGACTATGGCTACACCTTC. Translated, it gives CSVEHRDYGYTF. Supplemented by reference TRBV29-1 and TRBJ1-2, the full variable domain reads SAVISQKPSRDICQRGTSLTIQCQVDSQVTMMFWYRQQPGQSLTLIATANQGSEATYESGFVIDKFPISRPNLTFSTLTVSNMSPEDSSIYLCSVEHRDYGYTFGSGTRLTVV.

There are a few counts of this clonotype. This rearrangement joins TRBV14 to TRBJ1-2, with D maybe TRBD1 (6 bases). Trimming left V 3 bases short and J 8 bases short, with 10 bases between. This CDR3 is built from 12 residues. The germline gives CDR1 SGHDN, CDR2 FVKESK. The CDR3 DNA reads TGTGCCAGCAGCCAGGGGGCTCGGGGCTACACCTTC. It translates to CASSQGARGYTF.